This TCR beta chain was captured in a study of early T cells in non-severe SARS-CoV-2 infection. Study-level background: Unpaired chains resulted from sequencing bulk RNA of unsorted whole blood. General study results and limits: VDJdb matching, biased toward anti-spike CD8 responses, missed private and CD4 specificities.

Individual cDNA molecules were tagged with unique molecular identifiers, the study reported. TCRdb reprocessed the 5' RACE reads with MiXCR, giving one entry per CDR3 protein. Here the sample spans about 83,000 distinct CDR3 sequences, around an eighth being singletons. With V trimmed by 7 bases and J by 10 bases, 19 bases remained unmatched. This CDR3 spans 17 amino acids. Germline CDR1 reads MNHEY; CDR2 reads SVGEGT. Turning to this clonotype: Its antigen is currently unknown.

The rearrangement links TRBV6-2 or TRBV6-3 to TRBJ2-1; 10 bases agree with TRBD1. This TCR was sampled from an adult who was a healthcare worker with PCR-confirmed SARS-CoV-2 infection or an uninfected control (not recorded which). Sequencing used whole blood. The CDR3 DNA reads TGTGCCAGCACCCTAACCCGGACAGGGGGGCTTTTGTTGGAGCAGTTCTTC. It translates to CASTLTRTGGLLLEQFF.